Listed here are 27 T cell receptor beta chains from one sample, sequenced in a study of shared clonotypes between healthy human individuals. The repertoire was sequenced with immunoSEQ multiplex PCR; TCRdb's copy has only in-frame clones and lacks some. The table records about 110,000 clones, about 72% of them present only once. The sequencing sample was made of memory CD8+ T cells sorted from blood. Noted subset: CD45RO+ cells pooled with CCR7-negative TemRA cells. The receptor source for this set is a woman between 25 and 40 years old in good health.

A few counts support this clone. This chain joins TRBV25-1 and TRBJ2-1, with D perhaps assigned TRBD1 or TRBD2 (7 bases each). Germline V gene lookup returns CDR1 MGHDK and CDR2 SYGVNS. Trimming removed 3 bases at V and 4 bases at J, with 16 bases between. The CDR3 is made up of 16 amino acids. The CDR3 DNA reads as TGTGCCAGCAGTGACCTCAGGGGGGGTGGGTACAATGAGCAGTTCTTC. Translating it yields CASSDLRGGGYNEQFF.

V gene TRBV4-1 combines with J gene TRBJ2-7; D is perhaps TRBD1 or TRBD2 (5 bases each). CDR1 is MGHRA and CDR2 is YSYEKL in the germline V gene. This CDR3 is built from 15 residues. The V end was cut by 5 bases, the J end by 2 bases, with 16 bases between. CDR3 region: CASSNPGGSPYEQYF. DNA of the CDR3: TGCGCCAGCAGCAACCCTGGGGGATCTCCCTACGAGCAGTACTTC.

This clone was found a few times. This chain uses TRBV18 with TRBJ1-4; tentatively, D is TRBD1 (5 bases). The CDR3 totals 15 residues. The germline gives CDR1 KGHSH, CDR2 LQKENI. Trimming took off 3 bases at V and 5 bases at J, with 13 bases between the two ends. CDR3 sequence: CASSPEQGLNEKLFF. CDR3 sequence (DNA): TGTGCCAGCTCACCCGAGCAGGGCCTCAATGAAAAACTGTTTTTT. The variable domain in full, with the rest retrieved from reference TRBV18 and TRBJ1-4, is NAGVMQNPRHLVRRRGQEARLRCSPMKGHSHVYWYRQLPEEGLKFMVYLQKENIIDESGMPKERFSAEFPKEGPSILRIQQVVRGDSAAYFCASSPEQGLNEKLFFGSGTQLSVL.

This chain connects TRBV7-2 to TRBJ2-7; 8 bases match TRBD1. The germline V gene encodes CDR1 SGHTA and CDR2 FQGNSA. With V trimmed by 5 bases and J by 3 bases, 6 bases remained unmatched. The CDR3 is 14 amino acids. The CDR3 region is CASSNGDRHYEQYF. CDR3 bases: TGTGCCAGCAGCAATGGGGACAGGCACTACGAGCAGTACTTC.

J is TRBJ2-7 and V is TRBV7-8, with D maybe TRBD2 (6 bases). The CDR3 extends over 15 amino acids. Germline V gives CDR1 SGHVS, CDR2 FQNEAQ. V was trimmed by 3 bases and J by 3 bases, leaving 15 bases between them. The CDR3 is CASSLGGRSNYEQYF. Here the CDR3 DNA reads TGTGCCAGCAGCTTGGGGGGTCGGAGCAACTACGAGCAGTACTTC.

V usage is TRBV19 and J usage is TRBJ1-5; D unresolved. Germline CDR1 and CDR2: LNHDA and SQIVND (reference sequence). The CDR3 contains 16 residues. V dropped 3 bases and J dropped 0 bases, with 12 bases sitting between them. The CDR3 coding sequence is TGTGCCAGTAGTATGCCCGTGGCAAATAGCAATCAGCCCCAGCATTTT. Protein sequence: CASSMPVANSNQPQHF.

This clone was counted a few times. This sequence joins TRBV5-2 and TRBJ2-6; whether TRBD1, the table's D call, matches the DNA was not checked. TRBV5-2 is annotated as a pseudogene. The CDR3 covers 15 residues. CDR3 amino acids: CASKSTQSRANVLTF. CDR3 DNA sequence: TGTGCCAGCAAAAGTACACAAAGTCGGGCCAACGTCCTGACTTTC.

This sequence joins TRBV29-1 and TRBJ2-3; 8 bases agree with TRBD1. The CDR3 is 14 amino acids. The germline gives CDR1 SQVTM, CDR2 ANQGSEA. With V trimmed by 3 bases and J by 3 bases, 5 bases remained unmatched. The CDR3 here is CSVDETGVTDTQYF. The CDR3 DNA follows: TGCAGCGTTGATGAGACAGGGGTAACAGATACGCAGTATTTT.

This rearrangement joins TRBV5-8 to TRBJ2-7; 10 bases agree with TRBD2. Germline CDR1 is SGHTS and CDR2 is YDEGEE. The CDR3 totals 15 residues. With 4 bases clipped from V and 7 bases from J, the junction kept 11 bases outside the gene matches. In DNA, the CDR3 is TGTGCCAGCAGCCAAGATCACGGGACTAGCGATGAGCAGTACTTC. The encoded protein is CASSQDHGTSDEQYF.

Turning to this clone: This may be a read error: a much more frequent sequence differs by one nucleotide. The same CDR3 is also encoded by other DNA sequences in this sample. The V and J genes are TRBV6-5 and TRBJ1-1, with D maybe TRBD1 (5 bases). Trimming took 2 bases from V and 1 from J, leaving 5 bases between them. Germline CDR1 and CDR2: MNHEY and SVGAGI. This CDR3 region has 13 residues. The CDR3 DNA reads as TGTGCCAGCAGTTACGACAGGAACACTGAAGCTTTCTTT. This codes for CASSYDRNTEAFF.

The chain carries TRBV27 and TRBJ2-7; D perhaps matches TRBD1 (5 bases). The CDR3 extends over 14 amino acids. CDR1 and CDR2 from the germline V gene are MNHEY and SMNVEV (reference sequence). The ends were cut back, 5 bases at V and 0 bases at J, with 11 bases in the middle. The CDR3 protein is CASSHDRISYEQYF. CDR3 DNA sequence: TGTGCCAGCAGTCACGACAGAATCTCCTACGAGCAGTACTTC.

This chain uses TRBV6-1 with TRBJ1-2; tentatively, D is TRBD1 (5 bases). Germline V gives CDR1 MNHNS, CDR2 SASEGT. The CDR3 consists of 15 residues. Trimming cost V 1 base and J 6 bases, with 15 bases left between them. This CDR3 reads CASSEDARSGNGYTF. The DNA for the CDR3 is TGTGCCAGCAGTGAAGATGCCAGGTCAGGGAATGGCTACACCTTC.

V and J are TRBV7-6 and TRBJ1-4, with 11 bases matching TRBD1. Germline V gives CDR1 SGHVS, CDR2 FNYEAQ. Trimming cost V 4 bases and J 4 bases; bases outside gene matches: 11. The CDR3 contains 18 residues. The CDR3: CASSSDRGPFSYNEKLFF. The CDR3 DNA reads TGTGCCAGCAGCTCGGACAGGGGGCCATTTTCTTATAATGAAAAACTGTTTTTT.

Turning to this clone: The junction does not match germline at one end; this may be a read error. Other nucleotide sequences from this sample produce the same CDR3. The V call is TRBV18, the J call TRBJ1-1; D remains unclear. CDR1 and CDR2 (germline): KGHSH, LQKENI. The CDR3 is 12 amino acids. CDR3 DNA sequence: TGTGCCAGCTCACCACTGAATACTGAAGCTTTCTTT. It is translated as CASSPLNTEAFF.

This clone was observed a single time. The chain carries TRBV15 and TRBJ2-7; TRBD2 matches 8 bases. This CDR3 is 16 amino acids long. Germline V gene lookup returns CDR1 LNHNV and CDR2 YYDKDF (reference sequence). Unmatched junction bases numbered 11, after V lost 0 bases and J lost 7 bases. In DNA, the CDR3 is TGTGCCACCAGCAGAGAAGGGCGGGGACTAGTAGGGGAGCAGTACTTC. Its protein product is CATSREGRGLVGEQYF.

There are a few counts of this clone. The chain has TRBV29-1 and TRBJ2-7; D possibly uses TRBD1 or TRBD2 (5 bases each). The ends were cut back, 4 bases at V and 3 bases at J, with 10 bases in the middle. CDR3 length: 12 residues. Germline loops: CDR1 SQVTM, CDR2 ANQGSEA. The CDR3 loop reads CSVVGDLYEQYF. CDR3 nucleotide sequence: TGCAGCGTTGTGGGGGACCTCTACGAGCAGTACTTC.

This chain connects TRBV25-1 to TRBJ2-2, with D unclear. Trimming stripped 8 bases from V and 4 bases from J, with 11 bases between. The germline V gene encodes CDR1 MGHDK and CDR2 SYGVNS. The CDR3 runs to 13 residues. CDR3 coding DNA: TGTGCCAGCGAAAGGACCGGCACCGGGGAGCTGTTTTTT. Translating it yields CASERTGTGELFF.

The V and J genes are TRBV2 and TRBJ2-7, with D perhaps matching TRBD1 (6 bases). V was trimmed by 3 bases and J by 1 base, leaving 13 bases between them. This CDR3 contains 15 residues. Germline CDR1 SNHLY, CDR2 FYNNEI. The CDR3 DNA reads TGTGCCAGCAGTGATCTCAGGGACATGTCCTACGAGCAGTACTTC. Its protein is CASSDLRDMSYEQYF.

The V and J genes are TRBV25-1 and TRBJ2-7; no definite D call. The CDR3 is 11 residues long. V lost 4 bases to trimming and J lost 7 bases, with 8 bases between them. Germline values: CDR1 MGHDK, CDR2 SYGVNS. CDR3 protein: CASSAFMEQYF. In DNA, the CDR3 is TGTGCCAGCAGTGCCTTCATGGAGCAGTACTTC.

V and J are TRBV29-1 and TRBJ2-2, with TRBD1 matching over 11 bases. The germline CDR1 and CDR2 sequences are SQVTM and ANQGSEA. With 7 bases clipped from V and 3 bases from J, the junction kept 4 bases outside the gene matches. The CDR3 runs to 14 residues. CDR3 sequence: CSARTGGDTGELFF. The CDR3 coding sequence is TGCAGCGCTCGGACAGGGGGCGACACCGGGGAGCTGTTTTTT.

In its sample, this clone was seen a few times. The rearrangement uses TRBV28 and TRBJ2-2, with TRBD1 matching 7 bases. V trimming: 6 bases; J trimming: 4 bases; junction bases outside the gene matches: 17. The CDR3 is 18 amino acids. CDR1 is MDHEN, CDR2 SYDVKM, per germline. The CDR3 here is CASSPSPTTGVSTGELFF. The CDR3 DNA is TGTGCCAGCAGCCCATCTCCCACCACAGGGGTGAGCACCGGGGAGCTGTTTTTT.

The CDR3 loop reads CASSLSGAMNTEAFF. Written as DNA, the CDR3 is TGTGCCAGCAGTTTATCGGGAGCAATGAACACTGAAGCTTTCTTT. The rearrangement joins TRBV27 to TRBJ1-1; D not resolved. Trimming stripped 0 bases from V and 0 bases from J, with 8 bases between. The CDR3 is 15 residues long. The V gene's germline CDR1 is MNHEY and CDR2 SMNVEV (reference sequence).

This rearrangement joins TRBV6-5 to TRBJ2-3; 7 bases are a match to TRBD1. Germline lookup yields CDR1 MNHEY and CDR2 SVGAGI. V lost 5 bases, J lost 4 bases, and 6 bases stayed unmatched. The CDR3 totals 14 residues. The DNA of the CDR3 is TGTGCCAGCAGTCCAAGACAGGGCCCAGATACGCAGTATTTT. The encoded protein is CASSPRQGPDTQYF.

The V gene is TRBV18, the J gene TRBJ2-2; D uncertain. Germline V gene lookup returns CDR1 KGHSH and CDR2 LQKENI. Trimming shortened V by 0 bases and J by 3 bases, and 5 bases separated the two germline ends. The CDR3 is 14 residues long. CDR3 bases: TGTGCCAGCTCACCACCGCTTTACACCGGGGAGCTGTTTTTT. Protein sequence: CASSPPLYTGELFF.

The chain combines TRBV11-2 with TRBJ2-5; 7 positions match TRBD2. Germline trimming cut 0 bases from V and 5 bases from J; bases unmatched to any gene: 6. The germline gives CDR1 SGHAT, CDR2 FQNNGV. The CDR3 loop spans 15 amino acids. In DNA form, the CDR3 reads TGTGCCAGCAGCTTAGATGGCAGGGAGGGGGAGACCCAGTACTTC. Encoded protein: CASSLDGREGETQYF.

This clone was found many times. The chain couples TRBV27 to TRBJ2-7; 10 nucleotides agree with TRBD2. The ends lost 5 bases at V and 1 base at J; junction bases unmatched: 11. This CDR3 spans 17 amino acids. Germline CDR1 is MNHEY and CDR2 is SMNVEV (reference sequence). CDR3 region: CASSPNAGLAFSYEQYF. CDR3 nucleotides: TGTGCCAGCAGTCCCAACGCGGGACTAGCGTTTTCCTACGAGCAGTACTTC.

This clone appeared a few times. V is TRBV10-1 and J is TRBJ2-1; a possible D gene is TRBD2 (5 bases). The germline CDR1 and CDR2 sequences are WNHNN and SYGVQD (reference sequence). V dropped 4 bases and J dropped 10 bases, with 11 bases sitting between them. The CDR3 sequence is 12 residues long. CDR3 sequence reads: CASSGAGGEQFF. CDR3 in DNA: TGCGCCAGCAGTGGGGCCGGCGGGGAGCAGTTCTTC.